The clone carrying this TCR beta chain was found a few times. As yet, its antigen is unknown. Per the germline V gene, CDR1 is WNHNN and CDR2 is SYGVQD (reference sequence). Trimming took off 5 bases at V and 5 bases at J, with 9 bases between the two ends. The CDR3 length is 13 residues. The sample comes from a study of cytomegalovirus exposure and HLA in healthy donors. Findings of the study overall: Later, an analysis found that common viral pathogens appeared to be linked with several of the most significant clusters.

Primers: 60 Vbeta forward and 13 Jbeta reverse. TCRdb's table, derived via immunoSEQ multiplex PCR, lists solely in-frame clones and lacks some. Altogether some 160,000 clones are present, 75% to 90% being singletons, with the ten largest covering approximately 2%. Sample: PBMCs. J is TRBJ1-4 and V is TRBV10-1; D is unresolved. The sequence was obtained from a woman under 30 in good health and CMV-seronegative. The CDR3 nucleotides read TGCGCCAGCAGTCCGGGTAGGAATGAAAAACTGTTTTTT. Its protein is CASSPGRNEKLFF.